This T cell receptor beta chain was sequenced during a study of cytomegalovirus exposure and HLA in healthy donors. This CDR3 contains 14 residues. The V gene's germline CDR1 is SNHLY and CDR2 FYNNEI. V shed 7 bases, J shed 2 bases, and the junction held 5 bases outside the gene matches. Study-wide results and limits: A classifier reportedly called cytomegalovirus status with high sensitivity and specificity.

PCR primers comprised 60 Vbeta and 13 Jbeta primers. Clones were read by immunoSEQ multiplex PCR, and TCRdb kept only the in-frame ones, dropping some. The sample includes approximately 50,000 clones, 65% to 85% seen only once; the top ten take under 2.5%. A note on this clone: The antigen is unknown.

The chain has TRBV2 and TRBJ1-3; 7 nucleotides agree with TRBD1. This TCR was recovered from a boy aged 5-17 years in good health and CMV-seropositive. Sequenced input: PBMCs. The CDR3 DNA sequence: TGTGCCAGCACGAGGGGGCAGGCTGGAAACACCATATATTTT. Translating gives CASTRGQAGNTIYF.